Listed below are T cell receptor beta chains from one sample, sequenced in a study of identical twins. Each CDR3 protein is one row after TCRdb ran MiXCR on the 5' RACE reads. The data contain roughly 720,000 distinct CDR3 sequences, 15% to 20% of them singletons. A further study also used this sample, focusing on T cells expressing NK-cell markers.

The material sequenced was PBMCs. All receptors derive from a woman younger than 30 in good health. CDR3s include the opening cysteine and the closing phenylalanine or tryptophan. A D gene is named only where the DNA matches it firmly. Clone sizes are given selectively: once, few, many, or a class where the clone is expanded.

CDR3: CSALPTGGDGYTF
DNA: TGCAGTGCTCTCCCGACAGGGGGTGATGGCTACACCTTC
D: TRBD1
size: NA
J: TRBJ1-2
V: TRBV20-1

CDR3: CASSKIGNSNQPQHF
DNA: TGTGCCAGCAGTAAGATAGGGAATAGCAATCAGCCCCAGCATTTT
D: NA
size: NA
J: TRBJ1-5
V: TRBV27

CDR3: CASSPLEGVVGELFF
DNA: TGTGCCAGCAGCCCCTTAGAGGGAGTGGTCGGGGAGCTGTTTTTT
D: NA
size: NA
J: TRBJ2-2
V: TRBV7-7

CDR3: CAISESSYLYEAFF
DNA: TGTGCCATCAGTGAGTCAAGTTACCTTTATGAAGCTTTCTTT
D: NA
size: NA
J: TRBJ1-1
V: TRBV10-3

CDR3: CSVGEGDHNPYGYTF
DNA: TGCAGCGTTGGGGAAGGGGACCACAACCCCTATGGCTACACCTTC
D: NA
size: NA
J: TRBJ1-2
V: TRBV29-1

CDR3: CASTPGTSWETQYF
DNA: TGTGCCAGCACCCCCGGGACCTCTTGGGAGACCCAGTACTTC
D: NA
size: few
J: TRBJ2-5
V: TRBV12-3/TRBV12-4

CDR3: CASKQGREKLFF
DNA: TGTGCCAGCAAGCAGGGGCGTGAAAAACTGTTTTTT
D: NA
size: NA
J: TRBJ1-4
V: TRBV3-1

CDR3: CASSVGGGQVGTEAFF
DNA: TGTGCCAGCAGCGTAGGGGGGGGGCAAGTGGGTACTGAAGCTTTCTTT
D: NA
size: NA
J: TRBJ1-1
V: TRBV9

CDR3: CASGKLRDEQFF
DNA: TGTGCCAGCGGCAAACTTAGGGATGAGCAGTTCTTC
D: NA
size: NA
J: TRBJ2-1
V: TRBV6-2/TRBV6-3

CDR3: CASRLDSGHEQYF
DNA: TGTGCCAGCAGGCTGGACTCTGGCCACGAGCAGTACTTC
D: NA
size: few
J: TRBJ2-7
V: TRBV6-2/TRBV6-3

CDR3: CASSSLHLSSGANVLTF
DNA: TGCGCCAGCAGCTCTCTACACCTGAGCTCTGGGGCCAACGTCCTGACTTTC
D: NA
size: few
J: TRBJ2-6
V: TRBV5-1

CDR3: CASSLREGYNEQFF
DNA: TGCGCCAGCAGCTTACGGGAGGGGTACAATGAGCAGTTCTTC
D: TRBD2
size: few
J: TRBJ2-1
V: TRBV5-1

CDR3: CAISQSSAVTDTQYF
DNA: TGTGCCATCAGTCAGAGTTCTGCAGTCACAGATACGCAGTATTTT
D: NA
size: few
J: TRBJ2-3
V: TRBV10-3

CDR3: CSAGPGTSDYEQYF
DNA: TGCAGTGCTGGACCCGGGACTAGCGATTACGAGCAGTACTTC
D: TRBD2
size: NA
J: TRBJ2-7
V: TRBV20-1

CDR3: CAWSPGQGSDEQFF
DNA: TGTGCCTGGAGTCCGGGACAGGGATCCGATGAGCAGTTCTTC
D: TRBD1
size: NA
J: TRBJ2-1
V: TRBV30